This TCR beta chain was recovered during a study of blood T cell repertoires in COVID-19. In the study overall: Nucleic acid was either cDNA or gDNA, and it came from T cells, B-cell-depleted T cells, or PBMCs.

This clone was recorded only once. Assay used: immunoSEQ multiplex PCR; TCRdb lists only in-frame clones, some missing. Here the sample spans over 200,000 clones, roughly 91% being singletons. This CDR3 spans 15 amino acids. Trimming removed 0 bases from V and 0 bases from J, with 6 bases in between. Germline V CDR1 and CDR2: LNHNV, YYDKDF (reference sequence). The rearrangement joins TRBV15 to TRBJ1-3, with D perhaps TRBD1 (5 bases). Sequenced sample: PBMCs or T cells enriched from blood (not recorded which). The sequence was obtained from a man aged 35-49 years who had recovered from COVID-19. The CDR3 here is CATSRETDSGNTIYF. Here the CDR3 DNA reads TGTGCCACCAGCAGAGAGACAGACTCTGGAAACACCATATATTTT.